The 16 T cell receptor beta chains given below trace back to one sample, sequenced in a study of post-analysis software for immune sequencing data. No cognate antigen is known for these TCRs. TCR beta cDNA libraries had unique molecular identifiers. In TCRdb, the PCR reads were re-called with MiXCR into one record per CDR3 protein. The sample yields hundreds of thousands of distinct CDR3 sequences, just under 30% seen once. Broader study findings: The study found TRBV5-6, TRBV5-1 and TRBV20-1 among 4 or 5 TRBV segments more frequent in patients than controls.

The sample taken for sequencing was blood. The receptor source for this set is a girl aged 5 to 17 with multiple sclerosis.

A single count supports this clonotype. This chain links TRBV6-2 or TRBV6-3 with TRBJ2-2, with D possibly TRBD2 on 5 matching bases. CDR1 MNHEY and CDR2 SVGEGT come from the germline V gene. This CDR3 has 13 amino acids. V dropped 5 bases and J dropped 4 bases, with 8 bases sitting between them. The CDR3 DNA follows: TGTGCCAGCAGTACTCGGGGCACCGGGGAGCTGTTTTTT. This gives the protein CASSTRGTGELFF.

This chain joins TRBV20-1 and TRBJ1-2; D unresolved. The length of the CDR3 is 12 residues. Germline-derived CDR1 and CDR2 are DFQATT and SNEGSKA (reference sequence). V shed 3 bases and J shed 4 bases, with 9 bases lying between them. The CDR3 sequence: CSASPRLYGYTF. The CDR3 region has the DNA TGCAGTGCTAGCCCCAGACTCTATGGCTACACCTTC.

This clonotype turned up a few times. The chain couples TRBV5-1 to TRBJ2-1; TRBD2 matches 7 bases. Germline loops: CDR1 SGHRS, CDR2 YFSETQ. CDR3 length equals 15 residues. With 0 bases clipped from V and 8 bases from J, the junction kept 8 bases outside the gene matches. CDR3 coding DNA: TGCGCCAGCAGCTTGGATGGGACTACCGCGGATGAGCAGTTCTTC. This codes for CASSLDGTTADEQFF. The complete variable domain, with remaining parts taken from reference TRBV5-1 and TRBJ2-1, reads KAGVTQTPRYLIKTRGQQVTLSCSPISGHRSVSWYQQTPGQGLQFLFEYFSETQRNKGNFPGRFSGRQFSNSRSEMNVSTLELGDSALYLCASSLDGTTADEQFFGPGTRLTVL.

This clonotype has a handful of counts. The chain joins TRBV7-6 to TRBJ2-3; D remains unclear. V lost 2 bases, J lost 4 bases, and 4 bases lay in between. The CDR3 loop spans 12 amino acids. Per the germline V gene, CDR1 is SGHVS and CDR2 is FNYEAQ. The CDR3 is CASSLYADTQYF. The CDR3 DNA reads TGTGCCAGCAGCTTATACGCAGATACGCAGTATTTT.

This chain connects TRBV5-5 to TRBJ2-5; 10 nucleotides line up with TRBD2. With the DNA end fitting TRBJ2-7 better, the J assignment may be wrong. The CDR3 length is 17 residues. The germline CDR1 and CDR2 sequences are SGHKS and YYEKEE (reference sequence). This chain's CDR3 is CASSLAGLAGVSDEQYF. The CDR3 nucleotides read TGTGCCAGCAGCTTGGCGGGGCTAGCGGGAGTGTCGGACGAGCAGTACTTC.

This chain joins TRBV15 and TRBJ1-1; 7 nucleotides agree with TRBD1. Germline CDR1 reads LNHNV; CDR2 reads YYDKDF (reference sequence). The CDR3 runs to 15 residues. V was pared by 0 bases and J by 4 bases, with 5 bases of the junction left unmatched. The chain's CDR3 is CATSREDRVGTEAFF. Written as DNA, the CDR3 is TGTGCCACCAGCAGAGAAGACAGGGTGGGCACTGAAGCTTTCTTT.

CDR3 sequence reads: CASSPRGRGFPEKLFF. In DNA form, the CDR3 reads TGTGCCAGCAGCCCCCGGGGCCGGGGCTTTCCTGAAAAACTGTTTTTT. The chain links TRBV6-5 to TRBJ1-4; weak D call: TRBD1 (5 bases). V gave up 6 bases and J gave up 7 bases, with 21 bases separating them. Germline CDR1 reads MNHEY; CDR2 reads SVGAGI. The CDR3 has 16 residues.

The chain is built from TRBV2 and TRBJ2-1, with TRBD2 identical over 14 bases. V shed 3 bases and J 8 bases; nucleotides not matched to a gene: 6. The CDR3 is made up of 16 amino acids. CDR1 and CDR2 (germline): SNHLY, FYNNEI. The CDR3 here is CASSEPGLAGADEQFF. CDR3 DNA: TGTGCCAGCAGTGAGCCGGGACTAGCGGGAGCAGATGAGCAGTTCTTC.

Comments on this clonotype: At one end, the junction sequence differs from germline, possibly due to a read error. The chain uses TRBV7-9 and TRBJ2-3, with D perhaps TRBD2 (6 bases). This CDR3 is built from 13 residues. The germline V gene has CDR1 SEHNR and CDR2 FQNEAQ (reference sequence). The CDR3 reads CVSRDSGTGTQYF. In DNA, the CDR3 is TGTGTCAGCAGGGACTCTGGCACAGGTACGCAGTATTTT. The full variable domain, its missing parts supplied by reference TRBV7-9 and TRBJ2-3, is DTGVSQNPRHKITKRGQNVTFRCDPISEHNRLYWYRQTLGQGPEFLTYFQNEAQLEKSRLLSDRFSAERPKGSFSTLEIQRTEQGDSAMYLCVSRDSGTGTQYFGPGTRLTVL.

The V call is TRBV29-1, the J call TRBJ1-1, with D perhaps TRBD1 (5 bases). The CDR3 runs to 14 residues. Germline CDR1 SQVTM, CDR2 ANQGSEA. The V gene lost 7 bases and the J gene lost 5 bases, with 20 bases spanning the gap. The CDR3 sequence is CSATNHGGETEAFF. The CDR3 DNA reads TGCAGCGCCACAAACCACGGGGGAGAGACTGAAGCTTTCTTT.

In its sample, this clonotype was seen many times. The V call is TRBV20-1, the J call TRBJ1-2, with D perhaps TRBD1 (5 bases). V lost 3 bases to trimming and J lost 4 bases, with 9 bases between them. The CDR3 loop spans 12 amino acids. Per the germline V gene, CDR1 is DFQATT and CDR2 is SNEGSKA (reference sequence). CDR3 loop: CSASDRLYGYTF. The CDR3 DNA sequence: TGCAGTGCTAGCGACAGACTCTATGGCTACACCTTC.

This chain joins TRBV5-1 and TRBJ2-3; TRBD2 might be the D (6 bases). CDR1 and CDR2 from the germline V gene are SGHRS and YFSETQ. Trimming pared 1 base from V and 4 bases from J, leaving 10 bases between. This CDR3 has 14 amino acids. The CDR3 here is CASSLQEGPDTQYF. The CDR3 DNA sequence: TGCGCCAGCAGCTTGCAGGAGGGACCAGATACGCAGTATTTT.

The sample holds a few counts of this clonotype. In DNA, the CDR3 is TGCGCCAGCAGCCAAGCGCGGCTAGCGGGATATGAGCAGTTCTTC. Translating gives CASSQARLAGYEQFF. This chain connects TRBV4-3 to TRBJ2-1; 9 bases are a match to TRBD2. After removal of 1 base from V and 8 bases from J, the junction contained 6 bases not matched to a gene. The CDR3 consists of 15 residues. Germline values: CDR1 LGHNA, CDR2 YSLEER.

In this sample, this clonotype turned up a few times. The chain carries TRBV6-5 and TRBJ1-5, with a tentative D call TRBD1 (5 bases). Trimming took 3 bases from V and 3 from J, leaving 12 bases between them. This CDR3 is 15 amino acids long. CDR1 MNHEY and CDR2 SVGAGI come from the germline V gene. CDR3 in DNA: TGTGCCAGCAGTTATTCCGGGACGGACAATCAGCCCCAGCATTTT. Translation: CASSYSGTDNQPQHF.

In its sample, this clonotype was seen a few times. The CDR3 coding sequence is TGCAGTGCTAGAAAGGGACAGTTGAACACTGAAGCTTTCTTT. This gives the protein CSARKGQLNTEAFF. The chain is built from TRBV20-1 and TRBJ1-1, with 7 bases matching TRBD1. The CDR3 has 14 amino acids. J lost 0 bases, V lost 2 bases, and 3 bases had no gene match. Germline V CDR1 and CDR2: DFQATT, SNEGSKA (reference sequence).

The chain joins TRBV7-2 to TRBJ2-5, with 14 bases identical to TRBD2. V gave up 5 bases and J gave up 1 base; unmatched junction bases: 9. The CDR3 is 18 residues long. Germline V gene lookup returns CDR1 SGHTA and CDR2 FQGNSA. CDR3: CASSQWTSGGPIQETQYF. CDR3 DNA: TGTGCCAGCAGCCAATGGACTAGCGGGGGGCCGATCCAAGAGACCCAGTACTTC.